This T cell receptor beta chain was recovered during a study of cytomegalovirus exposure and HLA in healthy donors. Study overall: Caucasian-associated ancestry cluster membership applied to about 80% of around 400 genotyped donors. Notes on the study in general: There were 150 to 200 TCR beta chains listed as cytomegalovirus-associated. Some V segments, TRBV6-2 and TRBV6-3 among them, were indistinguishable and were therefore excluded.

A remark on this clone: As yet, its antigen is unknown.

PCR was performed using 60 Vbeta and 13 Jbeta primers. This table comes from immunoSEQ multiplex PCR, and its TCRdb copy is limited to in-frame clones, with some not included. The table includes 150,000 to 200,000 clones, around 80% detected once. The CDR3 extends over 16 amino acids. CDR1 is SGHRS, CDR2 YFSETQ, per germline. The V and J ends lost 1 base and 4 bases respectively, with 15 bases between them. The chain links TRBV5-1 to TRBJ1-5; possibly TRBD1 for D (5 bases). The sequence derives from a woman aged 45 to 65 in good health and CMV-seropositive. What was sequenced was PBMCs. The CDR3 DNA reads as TGCGCCAGCAGCTTGACCGGACAAGCAGAAAATCAGCCCCAGCATTTT. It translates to CASSLTGQAENQPQHF.